The clone carrying this T cell receptor beta chain was seen only a few times. Its cognate antigen is unknown. The data were obtained in a study of beta chain features in type 1 diabetes. The CDR3 has 13 amino acids. Trimming took off 4 bases at V and 4 bases at J, with 8 bases between the two ends. Germline CDR1 LNHDA, CDR2 SQIVND (reference sequence). Isolated RNA was reverse transcribed in full, so expressed TCRB transcripts were sequenced. Sequenced by immunoSEQ multiplex PCR; TCRdb stores in-frame clones only, minus some. The sample lists a few hundred thousand clones, about 14% seen once, with 0.019% in the top ten. General study points: Within patients, naive, central memory and Treg TCRB repertoires seemed more similar than within healthy donors.

The sequence was collected from a woman between 18 and 29 years old in good health. This chain joins TRBV19 and TRBJ1-5, with a weak D call TRBD1 (5 bases). Sequenced input: naive CD4+ T cells from blood. DNA of the CDR3: TGTGCCAGTAGTACCCCAGGGAATCAGCCCCAGCATTTT. Amino acids: CASSTPGNQPQHF.